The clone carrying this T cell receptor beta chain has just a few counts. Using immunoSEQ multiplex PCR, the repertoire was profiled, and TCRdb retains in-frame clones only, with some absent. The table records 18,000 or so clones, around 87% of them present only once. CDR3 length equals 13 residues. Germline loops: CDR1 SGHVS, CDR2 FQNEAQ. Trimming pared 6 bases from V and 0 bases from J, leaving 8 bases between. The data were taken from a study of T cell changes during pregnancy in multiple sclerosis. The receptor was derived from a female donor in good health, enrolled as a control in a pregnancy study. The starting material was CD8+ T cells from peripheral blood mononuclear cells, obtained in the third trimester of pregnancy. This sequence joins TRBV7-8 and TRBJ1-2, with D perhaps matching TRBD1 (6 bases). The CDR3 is CASRRTANYGYTF. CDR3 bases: TGTGCCAGCAGGCGGACAGCTAACTATGGCTACACCTTC.